This TCR beta chain was identified during a study of beta chain features in type 1 diabetes. Study as a whole: What patients shared with healthy donors was a similar profile of age, gender and cell yields.

Of the isolated RNA, all was reverse transcribed, and so the sequenced material was expressed TCRB transcripts. The table came from immunoSEQ multiplex PCR; TCRdb's copy has only in-frame clones and leaves some out. This sample carries some 63,000 clones, around three fifths of them seen once, and the ten largest clones take 2% to 2.5%. Cells sorted by CD45RO/CCR7/CD25/CD127/CD95/CD27 comprised CD4+ naive, central memory, regulatory and stem cell-like memory cells. Germline CDR1 reads SGDLS; CDR2 reads YYNGEE. CDR3 length: 17 residues. J was trimmed by 6 bases and V by 4 bases; bases with no gene match: 8. For this clone: Its antigen remains unidentified.

Whole-study results and caveats: The study notes PCR might favor shorter templates equally in patients and controls.

This sequence originates from a woman between 18 and 30 years old in good health. The sequenced sample was Tregs from blood. The rearrangement joins TRBV9 to TRBJ2-3; 16 bases map to TRBD2. The CDR3 nucleotides read TGTGCCAGCAGCATGGGACTAGCGGGGGGGCCGGGGGATACGCAGTATTTT. Translated: CASSMGLAGGPGDTQYF.